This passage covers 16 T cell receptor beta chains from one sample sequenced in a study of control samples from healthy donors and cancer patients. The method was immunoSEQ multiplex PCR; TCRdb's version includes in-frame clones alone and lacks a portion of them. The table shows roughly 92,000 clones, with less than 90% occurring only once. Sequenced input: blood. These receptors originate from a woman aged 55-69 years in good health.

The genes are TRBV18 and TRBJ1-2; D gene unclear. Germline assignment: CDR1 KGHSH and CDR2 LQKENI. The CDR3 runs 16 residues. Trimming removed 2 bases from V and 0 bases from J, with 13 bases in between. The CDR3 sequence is CASSPVNREANYGYTF. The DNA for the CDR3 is TGTGCCAGCTCACCAGTCAACAGAGAGGCTAACTATGGCTACACCTTC.

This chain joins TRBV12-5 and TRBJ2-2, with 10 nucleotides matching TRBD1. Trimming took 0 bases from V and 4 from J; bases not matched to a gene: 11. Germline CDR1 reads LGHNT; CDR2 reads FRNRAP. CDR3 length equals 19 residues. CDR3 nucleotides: TGTGCTAGTGGTTTGGTAAGGGAGGGGGGGACAGGGGTCACCGGGGAGCTGTTTTTT. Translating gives CASGLVREGGTGVTGELFF.

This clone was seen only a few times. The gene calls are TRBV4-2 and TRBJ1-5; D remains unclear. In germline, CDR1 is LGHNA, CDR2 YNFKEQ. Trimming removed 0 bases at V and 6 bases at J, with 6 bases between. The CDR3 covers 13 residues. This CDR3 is CASSQEVAQPQHF. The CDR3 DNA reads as TGTGCCAGCAGCCAAGAGGTTGCTCAGCCCCAGCATTTT.

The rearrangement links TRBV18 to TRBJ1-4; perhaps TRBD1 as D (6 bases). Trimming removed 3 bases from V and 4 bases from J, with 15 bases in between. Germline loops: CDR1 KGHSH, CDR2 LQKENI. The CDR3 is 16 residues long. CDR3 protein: CASSPFRTEINEKLFF. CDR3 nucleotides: TGTGCCAGCTCACCCTTCCGGACAGAAATTAATGAAAAACTGTTTTTT.

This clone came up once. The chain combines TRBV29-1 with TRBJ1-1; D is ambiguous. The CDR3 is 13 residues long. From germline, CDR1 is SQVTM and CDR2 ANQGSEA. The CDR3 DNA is TGCAGACCTGAAGGGAGGGCCCGGCCTGAAGCTTTCTTT. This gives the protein CRPEGRARPEAFF.

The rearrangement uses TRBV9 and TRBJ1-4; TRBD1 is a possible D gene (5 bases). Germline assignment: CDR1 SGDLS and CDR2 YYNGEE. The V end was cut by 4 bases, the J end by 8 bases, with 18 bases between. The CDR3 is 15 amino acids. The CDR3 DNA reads TGTGCCAGCAGCCCCCGTGGGCAGGGCGGGGAAAAACTGTTTTTT. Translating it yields CASSPRGQGGEKLFF.

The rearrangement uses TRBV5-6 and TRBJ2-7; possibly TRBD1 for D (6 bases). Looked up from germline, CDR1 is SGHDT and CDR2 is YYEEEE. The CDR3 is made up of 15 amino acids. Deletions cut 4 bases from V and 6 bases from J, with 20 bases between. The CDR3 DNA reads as TGTGCCAGCAGCCTTCAGGGGCTGGCCTCTGCCGAGCAGTACTTC. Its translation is CASSLQGLASAEQYF.

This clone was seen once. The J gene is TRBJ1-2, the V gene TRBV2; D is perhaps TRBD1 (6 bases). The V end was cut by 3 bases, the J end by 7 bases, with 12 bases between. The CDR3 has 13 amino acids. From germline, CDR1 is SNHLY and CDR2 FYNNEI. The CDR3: CASSEYRDFGYTF. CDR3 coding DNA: TGTGCCAGCAGTGAGTACAGGGACTTTGGCTACACCTTC.

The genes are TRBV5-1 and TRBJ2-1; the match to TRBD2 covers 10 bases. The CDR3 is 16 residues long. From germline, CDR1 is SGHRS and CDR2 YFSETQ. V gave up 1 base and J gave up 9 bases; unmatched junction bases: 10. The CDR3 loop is CASSLFLAGVSGEQFF. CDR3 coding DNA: TGCGCCAGCAGCTTGTTTCTAGCGGGAGTCTCAGGTGAGCAGTTCTTC.

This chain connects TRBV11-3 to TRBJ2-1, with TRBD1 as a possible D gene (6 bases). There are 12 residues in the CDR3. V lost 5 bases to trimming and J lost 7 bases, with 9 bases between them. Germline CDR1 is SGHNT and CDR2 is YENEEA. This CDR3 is CASSSRGNEQFF. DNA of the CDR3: TGTGCCAGCAGCAGTAGGGGGAATGAGCAGTTCTTC.

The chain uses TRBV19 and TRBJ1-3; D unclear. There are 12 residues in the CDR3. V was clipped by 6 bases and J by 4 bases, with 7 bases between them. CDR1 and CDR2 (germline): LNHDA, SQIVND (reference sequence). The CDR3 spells CASSHRGNTIYF. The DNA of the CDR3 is TGTGCCAGTAGCCACAGAGGAAACACCATATATTTT.

The CDR3, as DNA: TGTGCCACCAGCAGAGATCCCCCAAGATCTTATAGCAATCAGCCCCAGCATTTT. Protein: CATSRDPPRSYSNQPQHF. The chain carries TRBV15 and TRBJ1-5; D unresolved. Germline assignment: CDR1 LNHNV and CDR2 YYDKDF (reference sequence). The CDR3 spans 18 residues. V lost 0 bases, J lost 0 bases, and 15 bases lay in between.

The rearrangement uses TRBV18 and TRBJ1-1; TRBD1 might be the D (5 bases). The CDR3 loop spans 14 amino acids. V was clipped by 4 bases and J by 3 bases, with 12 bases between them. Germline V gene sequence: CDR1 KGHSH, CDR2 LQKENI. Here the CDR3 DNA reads TGTGCCAGCTCACGGGTAGGGGTCGACACTGAAGCTTTCTTT. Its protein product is CASSRVGVDTEAFF.

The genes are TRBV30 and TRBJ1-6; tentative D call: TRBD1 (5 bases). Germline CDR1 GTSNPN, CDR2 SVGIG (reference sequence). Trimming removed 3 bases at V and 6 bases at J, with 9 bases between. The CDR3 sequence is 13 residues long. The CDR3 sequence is CAWSAQGNSPLHF. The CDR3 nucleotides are TGTGCCTGGAGCGCGCAGGGTAATTCACCCCTCCACTTT.

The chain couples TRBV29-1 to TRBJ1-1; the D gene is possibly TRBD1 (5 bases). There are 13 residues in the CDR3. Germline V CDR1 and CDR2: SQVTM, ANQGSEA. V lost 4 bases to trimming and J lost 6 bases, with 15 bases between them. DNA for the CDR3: TGCAGCGTTGTAGACAGCCCACGGGCTGAAGCTTTCTTT. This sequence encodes CSVVDSPRAEAFF.

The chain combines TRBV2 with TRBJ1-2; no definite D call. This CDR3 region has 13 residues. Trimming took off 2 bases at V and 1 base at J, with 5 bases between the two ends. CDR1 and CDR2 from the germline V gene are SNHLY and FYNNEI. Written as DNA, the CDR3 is TGTGCCAGCAGTGAACAGCGTAACTATGGCTACACCTTC. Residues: CASSEQRNYGYTF.